Many counts were recorded for the clone carrying this T cell receptor (beta chain). Trimming removed 8 bases from V and 6 bases from J, with 17 bases in between. CDR1 and CDR2 (germline): MDHEN, SYDVKM. The CDR3 consists of 14 residues. The data belong to a study of human T cells and chemical hapten exposure. Time point in this sample: pre-sensitization, week 0. As to treatment: therapeutic diphenylcyclopropenone sensitization with weekly scalp DPC. From the RACE reads, TCRdb called clonotypes with MiXCR, one entry per CDR3 protein. Of 300,000 to 450,000 distinct CDR3 sequences listed, around 5% are singletons.

This clonotype was obtained from a woman aged 18-29 years with alopecia areata. Some clones in this sample may be carry-over from other donors' samples. Sequenced material: whole blood, taken in connection with sensitization to the hapten diphenylcyclopropenone (DPC). The V and J genes are TRBV28 and TRBJ2-1, with D perhaps TRBD2 (7 bases). The chain's CDR3 is CASPSGRGANEQFF. CDR3 in DNA: TGTGCCAGCCCTTCGGGTCGGGGGGCCAATGAGCAGTTCTTC.